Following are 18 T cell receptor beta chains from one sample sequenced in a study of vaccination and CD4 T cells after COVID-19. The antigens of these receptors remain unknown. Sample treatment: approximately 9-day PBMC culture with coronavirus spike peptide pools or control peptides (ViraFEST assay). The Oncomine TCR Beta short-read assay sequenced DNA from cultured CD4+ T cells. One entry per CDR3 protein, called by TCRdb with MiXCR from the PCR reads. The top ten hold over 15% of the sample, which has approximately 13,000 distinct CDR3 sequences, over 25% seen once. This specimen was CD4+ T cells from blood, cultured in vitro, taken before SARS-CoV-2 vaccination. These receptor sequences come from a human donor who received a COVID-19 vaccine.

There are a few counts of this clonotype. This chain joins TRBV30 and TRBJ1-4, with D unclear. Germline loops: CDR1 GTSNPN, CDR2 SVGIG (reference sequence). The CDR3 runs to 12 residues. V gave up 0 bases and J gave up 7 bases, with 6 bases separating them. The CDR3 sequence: CAWSVPLEKLFF. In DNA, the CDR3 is TGTGCCTGGAGTGTACCGCTTGAAAAACTGTTTTTT.

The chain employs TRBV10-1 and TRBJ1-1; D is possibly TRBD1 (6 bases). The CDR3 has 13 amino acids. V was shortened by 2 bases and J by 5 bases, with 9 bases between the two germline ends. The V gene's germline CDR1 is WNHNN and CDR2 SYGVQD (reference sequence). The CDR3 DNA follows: TGCGCCAGCAGTGAGACAGGGAGGACTGAAGCTTTCTTT. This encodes CASSETGRTEAFF.

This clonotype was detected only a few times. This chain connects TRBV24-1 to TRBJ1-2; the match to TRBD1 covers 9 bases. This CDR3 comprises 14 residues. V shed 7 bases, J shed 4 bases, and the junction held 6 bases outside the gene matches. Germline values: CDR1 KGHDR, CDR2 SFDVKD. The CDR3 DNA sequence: TGTGCCACCAGCCCCTTGGACAGGGGCTATGGCTACACCTTC. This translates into CATSPLDRGYGYTF.

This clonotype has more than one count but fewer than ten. The CDR3 sequence: CASSKNPGTLLPDGYTF. The CDR3 bases are TGTGCCAGCAGTAAAAATCCCGGGACACTCCTTCCGGATGGCTACACCTTC. V and J are TRBV6-1 and TRBJ1-2; a possible D gene is TRBD1 (6 bases). This CDR3 has 17 residues. The germline gives CDR1 MNHNS, CDR2 SASEGT. Trimming left V 5 bases short and J 6 bases short, with 25 bases between.

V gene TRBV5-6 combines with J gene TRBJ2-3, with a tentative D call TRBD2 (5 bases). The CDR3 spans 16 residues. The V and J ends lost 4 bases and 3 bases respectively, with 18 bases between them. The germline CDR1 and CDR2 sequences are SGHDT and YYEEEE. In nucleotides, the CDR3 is TGTGCCAGCAGCCCTGGCCCTAGCTTAGGTACAGATACGCAGTATTTT. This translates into CASSPGPSLGTDTQYF.

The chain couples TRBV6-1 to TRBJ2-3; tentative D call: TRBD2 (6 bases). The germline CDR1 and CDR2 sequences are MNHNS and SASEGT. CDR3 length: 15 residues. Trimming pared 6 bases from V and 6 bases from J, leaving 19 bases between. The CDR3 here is CASRAMGLPQDTQYF. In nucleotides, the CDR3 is TGTGCCAGCAGGGCGATGGGACTGCCTCAGGATACGCAGTATTTT.

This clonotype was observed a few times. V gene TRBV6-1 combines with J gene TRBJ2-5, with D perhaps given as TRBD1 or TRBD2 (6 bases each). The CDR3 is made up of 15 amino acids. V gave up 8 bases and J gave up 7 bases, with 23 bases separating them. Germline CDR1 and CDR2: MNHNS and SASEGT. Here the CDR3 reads CASLKDRRVGGTQYF. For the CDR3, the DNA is TGTGCCAGCCTAAAAGACAGGAGGGTAGGGGGGACCCAGTACTTC.

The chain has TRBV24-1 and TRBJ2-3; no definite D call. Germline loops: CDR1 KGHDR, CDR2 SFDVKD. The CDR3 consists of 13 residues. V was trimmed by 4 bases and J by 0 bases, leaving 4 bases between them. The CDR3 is CATSEGSTDTQYF. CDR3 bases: TGTGCCACCAGTGAAGGGAGCACAGATACGCAGTATTTT.

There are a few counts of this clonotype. CDR3 residues: CASRVDSSEQYF. Here the CDR3 DNA reads TGTGCCAGCAGGGTGGACAGTAGCGAGCAGTACTTC. The J gene is TRBJ2-7, the V gene TRBV2, with D perhaps matching TRBD1 (6 bases). Germline CDR1 SNHLY, CDR2 FYNNEI. CDR3 size: 12 residues. Trimming cost V 6 bases and J 6 bases, with 12 bases left between them. The entire variable domain, with the rest obtained from reference TRBV2 and TRBJ2-7, is as follows: EPEVTQTPSHQVTQMGQEVILRCVPISNHLYFYWYRQILGQKVEFLVSFYNNEISEKSEIFDDQFSVERPDGSNFTLKIRSTKLEDSAMYFCASRVDSSEQYFGPGTRLTVT.

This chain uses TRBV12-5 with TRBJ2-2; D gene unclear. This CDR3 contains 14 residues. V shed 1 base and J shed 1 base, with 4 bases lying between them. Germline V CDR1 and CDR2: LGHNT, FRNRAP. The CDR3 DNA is TGTGCTAGTGGTTTGGGACAGAACACCGGGGAGCTGTTTTTT. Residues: CASGLGQNTGELFF.

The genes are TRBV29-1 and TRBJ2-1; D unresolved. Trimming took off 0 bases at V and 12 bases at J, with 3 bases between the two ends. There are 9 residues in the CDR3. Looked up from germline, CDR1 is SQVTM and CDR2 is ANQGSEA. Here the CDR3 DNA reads TGCAGCGTTGAAGACGGGCAGTTCTTC. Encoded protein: CSVEDGQFF.

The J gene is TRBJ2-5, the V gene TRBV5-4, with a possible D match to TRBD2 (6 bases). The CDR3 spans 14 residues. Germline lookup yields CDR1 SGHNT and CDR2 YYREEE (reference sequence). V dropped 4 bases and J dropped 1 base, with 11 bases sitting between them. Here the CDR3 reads CASSPRSGQETQYF. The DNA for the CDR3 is TGTGCCAGCAGCCCGCGTAGCGGCCAAGAGACCCAGTACTTC. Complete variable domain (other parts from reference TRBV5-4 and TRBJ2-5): ETGVTQSPTHLIKTRGQQVTLRCSSQSGHNTVSWYQQALGQGPQFIFQYYREEENGRGNFPPRFSGLQFPNYSSELNVNALELDDSALYLCASSPRSGQETQYFGPGTRLLVL.

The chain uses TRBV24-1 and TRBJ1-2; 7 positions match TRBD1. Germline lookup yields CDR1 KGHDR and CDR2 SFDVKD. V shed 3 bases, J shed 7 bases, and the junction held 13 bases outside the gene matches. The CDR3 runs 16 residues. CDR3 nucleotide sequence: TGTGCCACCAGTGATACCGGCGACAGGGAGGTTTCTGGCTACACCTTC. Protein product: CATSDTGDREVSGYTF.

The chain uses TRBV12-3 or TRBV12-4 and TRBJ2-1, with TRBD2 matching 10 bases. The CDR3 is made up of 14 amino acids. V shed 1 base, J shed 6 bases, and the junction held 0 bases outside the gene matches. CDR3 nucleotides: TGTGCCAGCAGTTTAGAGCGGGGGGGCAATGAGCAGTTCTTC. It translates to CASSLERGGNEQFF.

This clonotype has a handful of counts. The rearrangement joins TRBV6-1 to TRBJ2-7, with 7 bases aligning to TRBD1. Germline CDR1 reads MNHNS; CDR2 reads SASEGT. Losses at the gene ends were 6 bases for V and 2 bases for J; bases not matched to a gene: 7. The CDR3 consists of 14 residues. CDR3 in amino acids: CASRSRDSPYEQYF. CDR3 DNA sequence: TGTGCCAGCAGATCAAGGGACAGCCCCTACGAGCAGTACTTC.

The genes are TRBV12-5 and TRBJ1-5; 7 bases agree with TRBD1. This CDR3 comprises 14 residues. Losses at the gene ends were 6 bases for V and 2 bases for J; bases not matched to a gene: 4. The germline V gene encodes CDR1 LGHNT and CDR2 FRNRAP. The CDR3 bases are TGTGCTAGTGGCACGACAGGGCGCAATCAGCCCCAGCATTTT. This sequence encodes CASGTTGRNQPQHF.

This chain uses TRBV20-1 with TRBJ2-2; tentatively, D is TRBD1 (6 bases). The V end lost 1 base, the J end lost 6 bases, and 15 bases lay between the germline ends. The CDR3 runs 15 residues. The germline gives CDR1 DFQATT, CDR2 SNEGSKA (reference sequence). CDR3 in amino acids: CSARAPGQSAGELFF. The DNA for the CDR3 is TGCAGTGCTAGAGCGCCTGGACAGTCCGCCGGGGAGCTGTTTTTT.

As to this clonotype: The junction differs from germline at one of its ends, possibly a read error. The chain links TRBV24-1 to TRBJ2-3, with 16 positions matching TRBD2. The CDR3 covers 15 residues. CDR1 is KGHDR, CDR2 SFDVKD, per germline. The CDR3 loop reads CATGLAGGVSDTQCF. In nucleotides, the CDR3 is TGTGCCACGGGACTAGCGGGGGGGGTTTCAGATACGCAGTGTTTT.